These 28 T cell receptor beta chains were sequenced from one sample in a study of blood T cell repertoires in COVID-19. The data were produced by immunoSEQ multiplex PCR, yet TCRdb's version contains in-frame clones alone and is incomplete. The sample lists 300,000 to 400,000 clones, roughly 90% occurring once. Sequencing was carried out using peripheral blood. The receptors originated from a woman aged 70-85 years with COVID-19, enrolled during active disease.

This clone was seen once. The rearrangement uses TRBV5-6 and TRBJ1-2, with D unclear. The CDR3 has 13 amino acids. V was clipped by 0 bases and J by 5 bases, with 8 bases between them. Per germline, CDR1 SGHDT and CDR2 YYEEEE. The chain's CDR3 is CASSLGELYGYTF. The CDR3 DNA reads as TGTGCCAGCAGCTTGGGGGAGCTATATGGCTACACCTTC. Together with reference TRBV5-6 and TRBJ1-2, the CDR3 gives the full variable domain: DAGVTQSPTHLIKTRGQQVTLRCSPKSGHDTVSWYQQALGQGPQFIFQYYEEEERQRGNFPDRFSGHQFPNYSSELNVNALLLGDSALYLCASSLGELYGYTFGSGTRLTVV.

V gene TRBV7-9 combines with J gene TRBJ1-2; 7 bases are shared with TRBD1. The CDR3 extends over 16 amino acids. From germline, CDR1 is SEHNR and CDR2 FQNEAQ (reference sequence). V trimming: 5 bases; J trimming: 4 bases; junction bases outside the gene matches: 13. The CDR3 here is CASSPLSGTVLYGYTF. The CDR3 DNA reads TGTGCCAGCAGCCCACTTTCCGGGACAGTACTCTATGGCTACACCTTC.

Written as DNA, the CDR3 is TGTGCCAGCAGCCCGCTCCCTTCTAGCGGGGGGGCCCTCGAAAACATTCAGTACTTC. This sequence encodes CASSPLPSSGGALENIQYF. The chain employs TRBV7-2 and TRBJ2-4; 12 bases map to TRBD2. CDR3 length equals 19 residues. The V segment lost 5 bases and the J segment 5 bases; nucleotides outside the gene matches: 16. Germline V gene lookup returns CDR1 SGHTA and CDR2 FQGNSA.

CDR3 sequence (DNA): TGTGCCAGCAGCTCCATAGGGGCCCCGACATACGAGCAGTACTTC. It encodes CASSSIGAPTYEQYF. The chain recombines TRBV7-2 with TRBJ2-7; D perhaps matches TRBD1 (5 bases). V lost 4 bases and J 4 bases, leaving 17 bases between the germline ends. This CDR3 is 15 amino acids long. The germline CDR1 and CDR2 sequences are SGHTA and FQGNSA.

The rearrangement uses TRBV4-1 and TRBJ2-7; unclear D gene. Germline CDR1 MGHRA, CDR2 YSYEKL. Trimming removed 4 bases from V and 3 bases from J, with 13 bases in between. The CDR3 is 14 amino acids. Here the CDR3 DNA reads TGCGCCAGCAGCCCCCAGGCTCGAAGCTACGAGCAGTACTTC. Translating it yields CASSPQARSYEQYF.

This CDR3 reads CAWSKGVTNEKLFF. The CDR3 bases are TGTGCCTGGAGTAAGGGAGTGACTAATGAAAAACTGTTTTTT. The chain has TRBV30 and TRBJ1-4, with D unresolved. CDR1 is GTSNPN and CDR2 is SVGIG in the germline V gene (reference sequence). Trimming left V 2 bases short and J 2 bases short, with 9 bases between. This CDR3 is 14 amino acids long.

The chain combines TRBV4-3 with TRBJ2-7, with 8 bases that match TRBD1. The CDR3 has 15 residues. V was pared by 4 bases and J by 4 bases, with 9 bases of the junction left unmatched. In germline, CDR1 is LGHNA, CDR2 YSLEER. In nucleotides, the CDR3 is TGCGCCAGCAGCCGGGACAGGTCAAATGTATACGAGCAGTACTTC. Amino acids: CASSRDRSNVYEQYF.

The genes are TRBV2 and TRBJ1-2; 7 nucleotides match TRBD1. Germline values: CDR1 SNHLY, CDR2 FYNNEI. The CDR3 runs 13 residues. V dropped 10 bases and J dropped 4; count of bases not matched to a gene: 9. The CDR3 nucleotides are TGTGCCATTGAGACAGGGACGATCTATGGCTACACCTTC. Translation gives CAIETGTIYGYTF.

The V and J genes are TRBV3-1 (or the pseudogene TRBV3-2) and TRBJ1-2, with TRBD1 identical over 9 bases. Germline V lookup: CDR1 LGHDT, CDR2 YNNKEL (reference sequence). V gave up 1 base and J gave up 4 bases; unmatched junction bases: 10. This CDR3 is 17 amino acids long. DNA of the CDR3: TGTGCCAGCAGCCAAGTCACTACAGGGGGCGTGGGCTATGGCTACACCTTC. The encoded protein is CASSQVTTGGVGYGYTF.

The chain links TRBV5-1 to TRBJ2-5; TRBD2 matches at 14 bases. From germline, CDR1 is SGHRS and CDR2 YFSETQ. The V segment lost 0 bases and the J segment 0 bases; nucleotides outside the gene matches: 4. The CDR3 extends over 18 amino acids. CDR3 in DNA: TGCGCCAGCAGCTTGGGCCCGGGACTAGCGGGGGACCAAGAGACCCAGTACTTC. Its protein product is CASSLGPGLAGDQETQYF. The entire variable domain, with the rest obtained from reference TRBV5-1 and TRBJ2-5, is as follows: KAGVTQTPRYLIKTRGQQVTLSCSPISGHRSVSWYQQTPGQGLQFLFEYFSETQRNKGNFPGRFSGRQFSNSRSEMNVSTLELGDSALYLCASSLGPGLAGDQETQYFGPGTRLLVL.

The V gene is TRBV19, the J gene TRBJ2-7; TRBD2 is a possible D gene (5 bases). Germline values: CDR1 LNHDA, CDR2 SQIVND (reference sequence). V was trimmed by 5 bases and J by 4 bases, leaving 12 bases between them. The CDR3 is made up of 13 amino acids. The CDR3 nucleotides read TGTGCCAGTAGTCTAGGCGGGCCTTACGAGCAGTACTTC. This gives the protein CASSLGGPYEQYF.

The chain employs TRBV13 and TRBJ2-1, with 14 bases identical to TRBD2. J was trimmed by 7 bases and V by 4 bases; bases with no gene match: 3. CDR3 size: 15 residues. Germline loops: CDR1 PRHDT, CDR2 FYEKMQ (reference sequence). Here the CDR3 DNA reads TGTGCCAGCAGCTCGACTAGCGGGGGGGCAAATGAGCAGTTCTTC. This encodes CASSSTSGGANEQFF.

The rearrangement uses TRBV6-1 and TRBJ1-2; a weak D match, TRBD1 (6 bases). Germline values: CDR1 MNHNS, CDR2 SASEGT. V was shortened by 2 bases and J by 4 bases, with 20 bases between the two germline ends. This CDR3 contains 17 residues. The CDR3 DNA follows: TGTGCCAGCAGTGAACCTAGGACAGCCGGGCAGGGCTATGGCTACACCTTC. Amino acid sequence: CASSEPRTAGQGYGYTF.

This clone was recorded only once. The V gene is TRBV5-4, the J gene TRBJ2-6, with 8 bases fitting TRBD1. Germline V gene sequence: CDR1 SGHNT, CDR2 YYREEE (reference sequence). This CDR3 has 16 amino acids. V lost 9 bases, J lost 0 bases, and 8 bases stayed unmatched. The CDR3 spells CATRGQGSSGANVLTF. DNA of the CDR3: TGTGCCACCCGCGGACAGGGAAGCTCTGGGGCCAACGTCCTGACTTTC. Full variable domain (rest looked up from reference TRBV5-4 and TRBJ2-6): ETGVTQSPTHLIKTRGQQVTLRCSSQSGHNTVSWYQQALGQGPQFIFQYYREEENGRGNFPPRFSGLQFPNYSSELNVNALELDDSALYLCATRGQGSSGANVLTFGAGSRLTVL.

The rearrangement links TRBV10-3 to TRBJ1-4, with TRBD1 matching over 8 bases. V was clipped by 2 bases and J by 8 bases; unmatched bases: 7. The CDR3 covers 15 residues. CDR1 and CDR2 from the germline V gene are ENHRY and SYGVKD. The CDR3 loop reads CAISEQTGAGEKLFF. The CDR3 nucleotides read TGTGCCATCAGTGAGCAGACAGGGGCGGGGGAAAAACTGTTTTTT.

The chain employs TRBV6-5 and TRBJ1-2; D gene uncertain. With 6 bases removed from V and 4 bases from J, the gap between germline ends came to 12 bases. The CDR3 contains 13 residues. CDR1 is MNHEY and CDR2 is SVGAGI in the germline V gene. The CDR3 is CASSHPGFYGYTF. DNA of the CDR3: TGTGCCAGCAGCCACCCGGGATTCTATGGCTACACCTTC.

The rearrangement joins TRBV2 to TRBJ2-5; no clear D. The CDR3 extends over 14 amino acids. Trimming removed 3 bases at V and 5 bases at J, with 13 bases between. From germline, CDR1 is SNHLY and CDR2 FYNNEI. Here the CDR3 reads CASSEGRPPETQYF. In nucleotides, the CDR3 is TGTGCCAGCAGTGAGGGCAGACCGCCGGAGACCCAGTACTTC.

The chain uses TRBV7-2 and TRBJ2-1; D may be TRBD1 (6 bases). CDR1 and CDR2 from the germline V gene are SGHTA and FQGNSA. There are 15 residues in the CDR3. Trimming removed 1 base from V and 8 bases from J, with 15 bases in between. The CDR3 DNA is TGTGCCAGCAGCTTAGAGGGTACAGGGCGGCATGAGCAGTTCTTC. It specifies CASSLEGTGRHEQFF.

The chain has TRBV28 and TRBJ1-3, with 9 bases matching TRBD1. V lost 3 bases to trimming and J lost 3 bases; unmatched junction nucleotides: 6. Germline V CDR1 and CDR2: MDHEN, SYDVKM. The CDR3 totals 16 residues. In DNA, the CDR3 is TGTGCCAGCAGTTTTACAGGGGGCGCTTATGGAAACACCATATATTTT. Its translation: CASSFTGGAYGNTIYF.

This clone was seen only a few times. This chain connects TRBV5-1 to TRBJ1-1, with TRBD1 identical over 7 bases. The CDR3 contains 15 residues. V was pared by 1 base and J by 3 bases, with 6 bases of the junction left unmatched. Germline loops: CDR1 SGHRS, CDR2 YFSETQ. DNA of the CDR3: TGCGCCAGCAGCTTGACCGGACAGGCGTACACTGAAGCTTTCTTT. Protein: CASSLTGQAYTEAFF.

This rearrangement joins TRBV27 to TRBJ1-2; D unclear. Germline V lookup: CDR1 MNHEY, CDR2 SMNVEV (reference sequence). Between the trimmed V and J ends, which lost 1 base and 2 bases, there was a span of 5 bases. CDR3 size: 13 residues. The chain's CDR3 is CASSLFVNYGYTF. The DNA for the CDR3 is TGTGCCAGCAGTTTATTTGTAAACTATGGCTACACCTTC.

The chain couples TRBV11-2 to TRBJ2-7; D is possibly TRBD1 (6 bases). The CDR3 extends over 15 amino acids. Germline V gene data show CDR1 as SGHAT and CDR2 as FQNNGV. The V end lost 0 bases, the J end lost 0 bases, and 9 bases lay between the germline ends. CDR3 loop: CASSLEQGSSYEQYF. CDR3 sequence (DNA): TGTGCCAGCAGCTTAGAACAGGGTAGCTCCTACGAGCAGTACTTC.

This chain joins TRBV4-1 and TRBJ2-1, with D perhaps matching TRBD2 (6 bases). Germline CDR1 MGHRA, CDR2 YSYEKL. The V end was cut by 0 bases, the J end by 4 bases, with 10 bases between. The CDR3 covers 15 residues. The CDR3 nucleotides read TGCGCCAGCAGCCAAGAGGGGGACTTTTACAATGAGCAGTTCTTC. As protein: CASSQEGDFYNEQFF.

J is TRBJ2-4 and V is TRBV7-2; TRBD2 matches 16 bases. The CDR3 runs 18 residues. The J segment lost 6 bases and the V segment lost 3 bases, leaving 8 bases of the junction unmatched. Germline loops: CDR1 SGHTA, CDR2 FQGNSA. CDR3 sequence (DNA): TGTGCCAGCAGCTTCACCGGGACTAGCGGGGGGGCAAGAAACATTCAGTACTTC. This codes for CASSFTGTSGGARNIQYF.

The chain has TRBV4-3 and TRBJ1-1; D is ambiguous. The V and J ends lost 0 bases and 2 bases respectively, with 7 bases between them. In germline, CDR1 is LGHNA, CDR2 YSLEER. CDR3 length: 14 residues. In nucleotides, the CDR3 is TGCGCCAGCAGCCAAGAGATGGGCAACACTGAAGCTTTCTTT. It specifies CASSQEMGNTEAFF.

The rearrangement links TRBV6-6 to TRBJ1-6; D call uncertain. The germline gives CDR1 MNHNY, CDR2 SVGAGI (reference sequence). The CDR3 runs 13 residues. The ends were cut back, 3 bases at V and 10 bases at J, with 10 bases in the middle. The CDR3 sequence is CASSYGRESPLHF. CDR3 coding DNA: TGTGCCAGCAGTTATGGGAGAGAGTCACCCCTCCACTTT.

The V call is TRBV4-3, the J call TRBJ1-2; 11 bases line up with TRBD1. The CDR3 totals 15 residues. From germline, CDR1 is LGHNA and CDR2 YSLEER. Trimming took 1 base from V and 6 from J; bases not matched to a gene: 4. CDR3 coding DNA: TGCGCCAGCAGCCAAGGGGACAGGGGGTTCGATGGCTACACCTTC. Residues: CASSQGDRGFDGYTF.

V usage is TRBV3-1 (or the pseudogene TRBV3-2) and J usage is TRBJ1-4; D not resolved. The CDR3 runs 15 residues. V dropped 5 bases and J dropped 8 bases, with 18 bases sitting between them. Germline V lookup: CDR1 LGHDT, CDR2 YNNKEL (reference sequence). The CDR3, as DNA: TGTGCCAGCAGCGAAGGATACAGTGTTCAAGAAAAACTGTTTTTT. Its protein is CASSEGYSVQEKLFF.